The rows below give T cell receptor beta chains drawn from one sample of a study of cytomegalovirus exposure and HLA in healthy donors. Clones were read by immunoSEQ multiplex PCR, and TCRdb kept only the in-frame ones, dropping some. The repertoire consists of 60,000 or so clones, with 80% to 90% occurring once and the leading ten covering about 1.6%. The sample consisted of PBMCs. All receptors derive from a young man in good health and CMV-seropositive. Both conserved end residues are part of each CDR3. The D gene is left open where the match is weak. Not all rows give a size; the values are once, few, many and, for expanded clones, a class.

D: NA
size: once
J: TRBJ2-2
V: TRBV7-6
length: 17
DNA: TGTGCCAGCAGCTTAGCCCGGGATTTAGCGAACACCGGGGAGCTGTTTTTT
CDR3: CASSLARDLANTGELFF

D: TRBD1
size: NA
J: TRBJ1-6
V: TRBV5-5
length: 16
DNA: TGTGCCAGCAGCCCCACTCTCGGGACAGCAAATTCACCCCTCCACTTT
CDR3: CASSPTLGTANSPLHF

D: NA
size: NA
J: TRBJ1-1
V: TRBV6-1
length: 13
DNA: TGTGCCAGCAGTTCTAGGACAGTGAGTGAAGCTTTCTTT
CDR3: CASSSRTVSEAFF

D: TRBD1
size: once
J: TRBJ2-7
V: TRBV5-4
length: 16
DNA: TGTGCCAGCAGCTTGTCGGGACAGGGGGCGGCATACGAGCAGTACTTC
CDR3: CASSLSGQGAAYEQYF

D: TRBD1
size: NA
J: TRBJ2-7
V: TRBV6-1
length: 15
DNA: TGTGCCAGCAGTGAGACCGGGACAGGAGGCTACGAGCAGTACTTC
CDR3: CASSETGTGGYEQYF

D: TRBD2
size: NA
J: TRBJ2-1
V: TRBV29-1
length: 12
DNA: TGCAGCGTTGAAGAACTAGCGTATGAGCAGTTCTTC
CDR3: CSVEELAYEQFF

D: NA
size: NA
J: TRBJ1-1
V: TRBV5-3
length: 14
DNA: TGTGCCAGAAGGGGGAGGGGGGGGAACACTGAAGCTTTCTTT
CDR3: CARRGRGGNTEAFF

D: NA
size: NA
J: TRBJ1-1
V: TRBV6-5
length: 13
DNA: TGTGCCAGCAGTAACAATTTGAACACTGAAGCTTTCTTT
CDR3: CASSNNLNTEAFF

D: TRBD2
size: NA
J: TRBJ2-2
V: TRBV5-1
length: 17
DNA: TGCGCCAGCAGCTTTTTTCGGACTAGCGCTAACACCGGGGAGCTGTTTTTT
CDR3: CASSFFRTSANTGELFF

D: NA
size: NA
J: TRBJ2-7
V: TRBV7-9
length: 14
DNA: TGTGCCAGCAGCCAGGACTTCACCCGCTACGAGCAGTACTTC
CDR3: CASSQDFTRYEQYF

D: NA
size: NA
J: TRBJ2-3
V: TRBV13
length: 15
DNA: TGTGCCAGCAGCTTAAGAGGGCCTAGCACAGATACGCAGTATTTT
CDR3: CASSLRGPSTDTQYF

D: NA
size: NA
J: TRBJ2-7
V: TRBV2
length: 12
DNA: TGTGCCAGCAGTGACGCAGAAGACGAGCAGTACTTC
CDR3: CASSDAEDEQYF

D: NA
size: NA
J: TRBJ2-2
V: TRBV7-8
length: 16
DNA: TGTGCCAGCAGCTTACGGTCAGGGTGGGAGGACGGGGAGCTGTTTTTT
CDR3: CASSLRSGWEDGELFF

D: TRBD1
size: NA
J: TRBJ2-1
V: TRBV7-2
length: 14
DNA: TGTGCCAGCAGCCCTAGGACAGGTTACAATGAGCAGTTCTTC
CDR3: CASSPRTGYNEQFF

D: TRBD1
size: NA
J: TRBJ2-1
V: TRBV7-9
length: 16
DNA: TGTGCCAGCAGCTTACGCGGACAGGGGTTCGGCAATGAGCAGTTCTTC
CDR3: CASSLRGQGFGNEQFF

D: TRBD1
size: NA
J: TRBJ1-5
V: TRBV2
length: 13
DNA: TGTGCCAGCATGGGGACAGGGTTAACATCTCAGCATTTT
CDR3: CASMGTGLTSQHF

D: TRBD2
size: NA
J: TRBJ2-3
V: TRBV4-2
length: 19
DNA: TGTGCCAGCAGCCAAGGGGCTAGCGGGAGGGCCGGAAACACAGATACGCAGTATTTT
CDR3: CASSQGASGRAGNTDTQYF

D: TRBD1
size: once
J: TRBJ2-1
V: TRBV5-1
length: 15
DNA: TGCGCCAGCAGCTTGACAGGGGATCCCTACAATGAGCAGTTCTTC
CDR3: CASSLTGDPYNEQFF

D: TRBD1
size: once
J: TRBJ2-7
V: TRBV28
length: 12
DNA: TGTGCCAGCAGGGACAGGGTGGGTGAGCAGTACTTC
CDR3: CASRDRVGEQYF

D: NA
size: NA
J: TRBJ2-3
V: TRBV12-5
length: 22
DNA: TGTGCTAGTGGTTTGACTCCCTCCATTAGAGGGTATATCCTTGAGAACACAGATACGCAGTATTTT
CDR3: CASGLTPSIRGYILENTDTQYF

D: NA
size: NA
J: TRBJ2-7
V: TRBV28
length: 13
DNA: TGTGCCAGCAGACAACAGGGAGACGACGAGCAGTACTTC
CDR3: CASRQQGDDEQYF

D: NA
size: NA
J: TRBJ2-7
V: TRBV4-1
length: 14
DNA: TGCGCCAGCAGCCAGACGGGGAGGTCCTACGAGCAGTACTTC
CDR3: CASSQTGRSYEQYF

D: TRBD1
size: NA
J: TRBJ2-1
V: TRBV9
length: 15
DNA: TGTGCCAGCAGCGTCTCCGGGACAGGGGCCAGTGAGCAGTTCTTC
CDR3: CASSVSGTGASEQFF

D: NA
size: NA
J: TRBJ2-3
V: TRBV9
length: 13
DNA: TGTGCCTCAACGGGACTCAACACAGATACGCAGTATTTT
CDR3: CASTGLNTDTQYF

D: NA
size: NA
J: TRBJ2-2
V: TRBV6-5
length: 13
DNA: TGTGCCAGCAGTTACTTATTTAACGGGGAGCTGTTTTTT
CDR3: CASSYLFNGELFF

D: TRBD1
size: NA
J: TRBJ1-5
V: TRBV4-1
length: 18
DNA: TGCGCCAGCAGCCAAGAGGAAATGCAGGGGGCGCGCAATCAGCCCCAGCATTTT
CDR3: CASSQEEMQGARNQPQHF

D: TRBD1
size: NA
J: TRBJ2-1
V: TRBV19
length: 14
DNA: TGTGCCAGTAGTATCACAGGGGAAGACGATGAGCAGTTCTTC
CDR3: CASSITGEDDEQFF

D: TRBD1
size: NA
J: TRBJ2-7
V: TRBV7-8
length: 14
DNA: TGTGCCAGCAGCCCGGGGACAGCCGGCTACGAGCAGTACTTC
CDR3: CASSPGTAGYEQYF